These 26 T cell receptor beta chains were sequenced from one sample in a study of T cells in Graves' hyperthyroidism and ophthalmopathy. TCR beta CDR3 sequences were amplified from RNA transcripts. The primer set for the first-round RT-PCR of the TCR CDR3 was HTBI. From the multiplex PCR reads, TCRdb called clonotypes with MiXCR, one entry per CDR3 protein. Of some 460,000 distinct CDR3 sequences detected, 15% to 19% appear once; the ten largest clones hold roughly 13%. Material for sequencing was blood. All receptors come from a young woman with Graves' hyperthyroidism.

The chain links TRBV5-8 to TRBJ2-7; maybe TRBD2 (6 bases). The CDR3 length is 13 residues. The V end lost 4 bases, the J end lost 5 bases, and 13 bases lay between the germline ends. Germline lookup yields CDR1 SGHTS and CDR2 YDEGEE. The CDR3 DNA is TGTGCCAGCAGCCCGTTAGGGAGGCACGAGCAGTACTTC. Amino acid sequence: CASSPLGRHEQYF.

This clonotype has at least ten counts. This chain joins TRBV5-6 and TRBJ1-5; unclear D gene. The CDR3 has 14 amino acids. Germline V gene data show CDR1 as SGHDT and CDR2 as YYEEEE. V lost 1 base and J 3 bases, leaving 8 bases between the germline ends. This chain's CDR3 is CASSLWSDNQPQHF. The CDR3 bases are TGTGCCAGCAGCTTGTGGTCAGACAATCAGCCCCAGCATTTT.

This clonotype was counted a few times. The V and J genes are TRBV5-1 and TRBJ1-5; TRBD1 might be the D (5 bases). CDR3 size: 13 residues. V lost 2 bases, J lost 8 bases, and 11 bases lay in between. Looked up from germline, CDR1 is SGHRS and CDR2 is YFSETQ. This chain's CDR3 is CASSLRGDEPQHF. In DNA form, the CDR3 reads TGCGCCAGCAGCTTAAGAGGGGATGAGCCCCAGCATTTT.

This clonotype was observed many times. Here the CDR3 reads CASSLRLTSTNEKLFF. CDR3 nucleotide sequence: TGCGCCAGCAGCCTCCGCCTCACCTCAACTAATGAAAAACTGTTTTTT. V and J are TRBV5-1 and TRBJ1-4; D remains ambiguous. Trimming cost V 4 bases and J 0 bases, with 13 bases left between them. This CDR3 has 16 residues. Germline V gives CDR1 SGHRS, CDR2 YFSETQ. Looking up the rest from reference TRBV5-1 and TRBJ1-4 gives the full variable domain: KAGVTQTPRYLIKTRGQQVTLSCSPISGHRSVSWYQQTPGQGLQFLFEYFSETQRNKGNFPGRFSGRQFSNSRSEMNVSTLELGDSALYLCASSLRLTSTNEKLFFGSGTQLSVL.

The rearrangement uses TRBV19 and TRBJ2-1; no firm D call. The V end was cut by 3 bases, the J end by 8 bases, with 11 bases between. Germline-derived CDR1 and CDR2 are LNHDA and SQIVND (reference sequence). The CDR3 is made up of 13 amino acids. The CDR3 loop is CASSMRTLDEQFF. CDR3 nucleotide sequence: TGTGCCAGTAGTATGCGAACACTCGATGAGCAGTTCTTC.

This clonotype was counted ten times or more. This chain joins TRBV11-2 and TRBJ2-7; TRBD1 agrees at 9 bases. This CDR3 has 15 residues. The J segment lost 4 bases and the V segment lost 1 base, leaving 5 bases of the junction unmatched. Germline values: CDR1 SGHAT, CDR2 FQNNGV. Here the CDR3 reads CASSLVGTGMYEQYF. The CDR3 coding sequence is TGTGCCAGCAGCTTAGTGGGGACAGGGATGTACGAGCAGTACTTC.

Only a few counts were recorded for this clonotype. The gene calls are TRBV7-9 and TRBJ2-7, with 9 bases that match TRBD1. CDR1 and CDR2 (germline): SEHNR, FQNEAQ (reference sequence). V trimming: 5 bases; J trimming: 5 bases; junction bases outside the gene matches: 10. This CDR3 spans 15 amino acids. CDR3 protein: CASSLRDRAIDEQYF. In nucleotides, the CDR3 is TGTGCCAGCAGCCTCCGGGACAGGGCCATCGACGAGCAGTACTTC.

The chain links TRBV6-1 to TRBJ2-1; TRBD2 matches at 9 bases. There are 15 residues in the CDR3. Germline assignment: CDR1 MNHNS and CDR2 SASEGT. Losses at the gene ends were 5 bases for V and 4 bases for J; bases not matched to a gene: 6. The CDR3 DNA reads as TGTGCCAGCAGTCGGACTAGCGTCGGGTACAATGAGCAGTTCTTC. Translation: CASSRTSVGYNEQFF.

The gene calls are TRBV5-1 and TRBJ1-4; 9 bases are a match to TRBD1. This CDR3 contains 15 residues. After removal of 3 bases from V and 5 bases from J, the junction contained 5 bases not matched to a gene. CDR1 is SGHRS and CDR2 is YFSETQ in the germline V gene. The CDR3 DNA reads as TGCGCCAGCAGCTCCGGGACAGGGCGGAATGAAAAACTGTTTTTT. Its translation is CASSSGTGRNEKLFF.

This clonotype came up many times. The rearrangement uses TRBV3-1 and TRBJ2-1; no firm D call. Germline V lookup: CDR1 LGHDT, CDR2 YNNKEL (reference sequence). The CDR3 length is 14 residues. Trimming stripped 0 bases from V and 7 bases from J, with 10 bases between. DNA of the CDR3: TGTGCCAGCAGCCAAGATCGGGTGGGGAATGAGCAGTTCTTC. It codes for CASSQDRVGNEQFF.

This clonotype was counted only a few times. The V and J genes are TRBV7-2 and TRBJ2-7; D gene unclear. The CDR3 is 13 residues long. Germline CDR1 reads SGHTA; CDR2 reads FQGNSA. V dropped 5 bases and J dropped 6 bases, with 14 bases sitting between them. The CDR3 here is CASSPPGVSEQYF. In DNA form, the CDR3 reads TGTGCCAGCAGCCCCCCAGGAGTGAGCGAGCAGTACTTC.

This clonotype was seen repeatedly, ten times or more. CDR3: CASSLGGRLTDTQYF. The CDR3 DNA reads as TGTGCCAGCAGTTTAGGGGGCAGACTCACAGATACGCAGTATTTT. J is TRBJ2-3 and V is TRBV12-3 or TRBV12-4, with a tentative D call TRBD1 (5 bases). Trimming cost V 1 base and J 2 bases, with 10 bases left between them. This CDR3 has 15 residues.

The chain employs TRBV27 and TRBJ1-2; D call uncertain. The V gene lost 2 bases and the J gene lost 4 bases, with 8 bases spanning the gap. This CDR3 has 13 residues. CDR1 is MNHEY, CDR2 SMNVEV, per germline (reference sequence). The CDR3 coding sequence is TGTGCCAGCAGTTTAGAACAGTTCTATGGCTACACCTTC. Translating gives CASSLEQFYGYTF.

The CDR3 DNA reads TGCAGCGTTGCCTGGCAGGGCAGGTATGGCTACACCTTC. Amino acid sequence: CSVAWQGRYGYTF. V and J are TRBV29-1 and TRBJ1-2; tentatively, D is TRBD1 (5 bases). The ends were cut back, 4 bases at V and 5 bases at J, with 14 bases in the middle. CDR3 length: 13 amino acids. Germline V gene data show CDR1 as SQVTM and CDR2 as ANQGSEA.

This clonotype was recorded many times. V is TRBV10-3 and J is TRBJ2-7; D perhaps matches TRBD2 (6 bases). Between the trimmed V and J ends, which lost 2 bases and 3 bases, there was a span of 17 bases. Germline V gives CDR1 ENHRY, CDR2 SYGVKD. CDR3 size: 16 residues. CDR3 in amino acids: CAISEPWVDGGYEQYF. Here the CDR3 DNA reads TGTGCCATCAGTGAGCCCTGGGTAGACGGGGGCTACGAGCAGTACTTC.

This clonotype was seen repeatedly, ten times or more. This chain uses TRBV2 with TRBJ1-5; no reliable D call. Trimming shortened V by 6 bases and J by 2 bases, and 8 bases separated the two germline ends. Germline lookup yields CDR1 SNHLY and CDR2 FYNNEI. CDR3 length: 13 residues. CDR3 loop: CASRGDGNQPQHF. The CDR3, as DNA: TGTGCCAGCAGGGGAGATGGCAATCAGCCCCAGCATTTT.

This clonotype has a count of ten or more. The J gene is TRBJ1-3, the V gene TRBV13; 10 nucleotides line up with TRBD1. Germline CDR1 reads PRHDT; CDR2 reads FYEKMQ (reference sequence). This CDR3 region has 16 residues. The ends lost 3 bases at V and 4 bases at J; junction bases unmatched: 6. CDR3 in DNA: TGTGCCAGCAGCTTGGAGGGACAGGGGAAAGGAAACACCATATATTTT. It translates to CASSLEGQGKGNTIYF. Full variable domain (outside the CDR3, taken from reference TRBV13 and TRBJ1-3): AAGVIQSPRHLIKEKRETATLKCYPIPRHDTVYWYQQGPGQDPQFLISFYEKMQSDKGSIPDRFSAQQFSDYHSELNMSSLELGDSALYFCASSLEGQGKGNTIYFGEGSWLTVV.

This clonotype was seen many times. The chain has TRBV20-1 and TRBJ2-7, with 8 bases that match TRBD2. The CDR3 loop spans 14 amino acids. The V gene end was trimmed by 5 bases and the J gene end by 0 bases; junction bases not matched to a gene: 6. Germline V gene lookup returns CDR1 DFQATT and CDR2 SNEGSKA (reference sequence). The CDR3 nucleotides read TGCAGTGCTCCTCCACTAGCGGACTCCTACGAGCAGTACTTC. It yields the protein CSAPPLADSYEQYF.

This clonotype was recorded at least ten times. The rearrangement uses TRBV2 and TRBJ2-7; D perhaps matches TRBD2 (6 bases). V dropped 9 bases and J dropped 0 bases, with 18 bases sitting between them. This CDR3 spans 15 amino acids. Germline CDR1 is SNHLY and CDR2 is FYNNEI. As DNA, the CDR3 is TGTGCCAGTATACCGCTGTGGAGGGCCTCCTACGAGCAGTACTTC. Translating it yields CASIPLWRASYEQYF.

There are many counts of this clonotype. The chain carries TRBV10-2 and TRBJ2-5; TRBD1 matches at 7 bases. The ends lost 3 bases at V and 4 bases at J; junction bases unmatched: 5. Germline CDR1 WSHSY, CDR2 SAAADI. This CDR3 region has 14 residues. CDR3 DNA sequence: TGCGCCAGCAGTGAACAGGGGAACGGAGAGACCCAGTACTTC. Its translation: CASSEQGNGETQYF.

The rearrangement joins TRBV7-2 to TRBJ2-3; 9 bases fit TRBD2. This CDR3 contains 16 residues. V was pared by 3 bases and J by 6 bases, with 10 bases of the junction left unmatched. Germline V lookup: CDR1 SGHTA, CDR2 FQGNSA. The CDR3 DNA reads as TGTGCCAGCAGCTTTCAGAGCGGGGGGAAGGCGGATACGCAGTATTTT. Its protein product is CASSFQSGGKADTQYF.

The chain links TRBV11-2 to TRBJ2-1, with 8 positions matching TRBD1. V shed 4 bases, J shed 13 bases, and the junction held 6 bases outside the gene matches. This CDR3 spans 12 amino acids. Germline lookup yields CDR1 SGHAT and CDR2 FQNNGV. For the CDR3, the DNA is TGTGCCAGCAGCTCAGCCGGGACAGGACAGTTCTTC. Its protein is CASSSAGTGQFF.

This clonotype was picked up many times. The chain couples TRBV2 to TRBJ2-4, with D possibly TRBD2 on 6 matching bases. Trimming took off 6 bases at V and 0 bases at J, with 9 bases between the two ends. Germline V gene sequence: CDR1 SNHLY, CDR2 FYNNEI. CDR3 length equals 14 residues. CDR3 residues: CASRSGLAKNIQYF. The CDR3 DNA reads as TGTGCCAGCAGGTCGGGACTAGCCAAAAACATTCAGTACTTC.

The genes are TRBV4-2 and TRBJ1-4; no clear D. This CDR3 comprises 14 residues. In germline, CDR1 is LGHNA, CDR2 YNFKEQ. V lost 2 bases and J 7 bases, leaving 11 bases between the germline ends. The CDR3 loop is CASSQLVFREKLFF. DNA of the CDR3: TGTGCCAGCAGCCAATTGGTGTTTCGTGAAAAACTGTTTTTT.

This chain joins TRBV5-1 and TRBJ1-1, with 9 nucleotides matching TRBD1. The CDR3 sequence is 13 residues long. V was pared by 3 bases and J by 11 bases, with 8 bases of the junction left unmatched. The germline V gene has CDR1 SGHRS and CDR2 YFSETQ. The CDR3 region has the DNA TGCGCCAGCAGCTGGGGAAGACAGGGGGATGCTTTCTTT. Residues: CASSWGRQGDAFF.

There are many counts of this clonotype. V usage is TRBV20-1 and J usage is TRBJ2-7; possibly TRBD2 for D (6 bases). CDR3 length equals 13 residues. V shed 5 bases and J shed 3 bases, with 14 bases lying between them. Germline loops: CDR1 DFQATT, CDR2 SNEGSKA (reference sequence). CDR3 sequence: CSARRGIFYEQYF. In DNA form, the CDR3 reads TGCAGTGCTCGGAGGGGTATTTTCTACGAGCAGTACTTC.